This T cell receptor beta chain was observed in a study of type 1 and type 2 diabetes patients. At least ten counts were recorded for this clonotype. PCR was run on genomic DNA. Multiplex PCR with 30 forward and 13 reverse primers amplified the TCR beta CDR3. A single record per CDR3 protein comes from TCRdb applying MiXCR to the multiplex PCR reads. The data contain about 270,000 distinct CDR3 sequences, more than 40% of them singletons. From germline, CDR1 is SNHLY and CDR2 FYNNEI. The CDR3 extends over 15 amino acids. V lost 1 base, J lost 5 bases, and 3 bases stayed unmatched. This rearrangement joins TRBV2 to TRBJ2-2; the match to TRBD1 covers 8 bases. The specimen was peripheral blood mononuclear cells (PBMCs). The TCR was taken from a man aged 18 to 29 with type 2 diabetes. DNA for the CDR3: TGTGCCAGCAGTGAAGACAGGGGGGCAACCGGGGAGCTGTTTTTT. Encoded protein: CASSEDRGATGELFF.